Following are 8 T cell receptor beta chains from one sample sequenced in a study of T cell changes during pregnancy in multiple sclerosis. TCRdb keeps only in-frame clones here, not all; method: immunoSEQ multiplex PCR. The sample records tens of thousands of clones, approximately 90% being singletons. The specimen comprised CD4+ T cells from peripheral blood mononuclear cells, sampled in the third trimester of pregnancy. These receptors were collected from a female donor with multiple sclerosis, enrolled in a pregnancy study.

The chain employs TRBV7-2 and TRBJ2-7; D might be TRBD2 (7 bases). V gave up 4 bases and J gave up 3 bases, with 16 bases separating them. Germline loops: CDR1 SGHTA, CDR2 FQGNSA. CDR3 size: 15 residues. The CDR3 reads CASSSGAGELYEQYF. In DNA, the CDR3 is TGTGCCAGCAGCTCAGGGGCGGGAGAACTCTACGAGCAGTACTTC.

This chain connects TRBV7-2 to TRBJ2-7; a possible D gene is TRBD2 (5 bases). CDR1 is SGHTA and CDR2 is FQGNSA in the germline V gene. The CDR3 is 14 residues long. Trimming took 4 bases from V and 3 from J, leaving 13 bases between them. CDR3: CASSSAGSVYEQYF. The CDR3 DNA reads as TGTGCCAGCAGCTCCGCGGGTTCTGTCTACGAGCAGTACTTC.

The chain links TRBV5-1 to TRBJ2-5; D gene ambiguous. CDR3 length equals 13 residues. The germline V gene encodes CDR1 SGHRS and CDR2 YFSETQ. Trimming removed 6 bases at V and 1 base at J, with 10 bases between. CDR3 sequence reads: CASNWASQETQYF. The CDR3 coding sequence is TGCGCCAGCAACTGGGCCTCCCAAGAGACCCAGTACTTC.

The chain is built from TRBV2 and TRBJ1-1; 7 nucleotides align to TRBD1. CDR1 SNHLY and CDR2 FYNNEI come from the germline V gene. CDR3 length: 13 residues. V was clipped by 8 bases and J by 1 base; unmatched bases: 4. The CDR3 here is CASWDRANTEAFF. In DNA, the CDR3 is TGTGCCAGCTGGGACAGAGCGAACACTGAAGCTTTCTTT.

V is TRBV4-1 and J is TRBJ1-2, with D possibly TRBD1 on 6 matching bases. The V and J ends lost 0 bases and 4 bases respectively, with 12 bases between them. The germline CDR1 and CDR2 sequences are MGHRA and YSYEKL. This CDR3 is built from 15 residues. For the CDR3, the DNA is TGCGCCAGCAGCCAAGATCTGGACAGAACCTATGGCTACACCTTC. Translated: CASSQDLDRTYGYTF.

The chain joins TRBV7-2 to TRBJ1-2; D ambiguous. Between the trimmed V and J ends, which lost 4 bases and 7 bases, there was a span of 10 bases. CDR1 is SGHTA and CDR2 is FQGNSA in the germline V gene. The CDR3 sequence is 12 residues long. The CDR3 reads CASSSGWFGYTF. As DNA, the CDR3 is TGTGCCAGCAGCTCGGGGTGGTTTGGCTACACCTTC.

The chain combines TRBV7-9 with TRBJ2-3; possibly TRBD1 for D (6 bases). This CDR3 is 17 amino acids long. CDR1 is SEHNR and CDR2 is FQNEAQ in the germline V gene (reference sequence). V lost 1 base and J 4 bases, leaving 18 bases between the germline ends. The CDR3 region has the DNA TGTGCCAGCAGCTTAGTCGGCTCAGGGGAAGGTCCAGATACGCAGTATTTT. Its protein product is CASSLVGSGEGPDTQYF.

This clone appeared a single time. The chain is built from TRBV7-2 and TRBJ2-1; TRBD1 agrees at 7 bases. V shed 5 bases and J 13 bases; nucleotides not matched to a gene: 17. Germline values: CDR1 SGHTA, CDR2 FQGNSA. The CDR3 has 15 residues. CDR3 loop: CASSPSRQGMYPQFF. Here the CDR3 DNA reads TGTGCCAGCAGCCCGAGTAGACAGGGTATGTATCCCCAGTTCTTC.